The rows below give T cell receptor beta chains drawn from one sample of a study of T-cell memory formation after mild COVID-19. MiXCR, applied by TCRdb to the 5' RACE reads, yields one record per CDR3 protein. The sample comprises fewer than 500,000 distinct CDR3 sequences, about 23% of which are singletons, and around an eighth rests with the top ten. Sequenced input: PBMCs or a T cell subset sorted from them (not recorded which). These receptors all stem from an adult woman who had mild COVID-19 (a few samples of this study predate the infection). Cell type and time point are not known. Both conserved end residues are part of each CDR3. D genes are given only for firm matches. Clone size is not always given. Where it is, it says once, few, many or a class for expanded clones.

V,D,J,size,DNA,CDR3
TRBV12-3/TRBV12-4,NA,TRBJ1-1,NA,TGTGCCAGCAGTTTAGCGTCCCGAACCCCCGCTAACACTGAAGCTTTCTTT,CASSLASRTPANTEAFF
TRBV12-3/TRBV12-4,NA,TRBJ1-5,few,TGTGCCAGCAGTTGGGGGAAAGTAAATCAGCCCCAGCATTTT,CASSWGKVNQPQHF
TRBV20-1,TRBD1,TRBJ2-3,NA,TGCAGTGCTAGAGCCCAGGGGGTTCGGGCAGATACGCAGTATTTT,CSARAQGVRADTQYF
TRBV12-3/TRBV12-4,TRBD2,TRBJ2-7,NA,TGTGCCAGCAGCTCCAGCGGGGGGGGCGCGTTCGAGCAGTACTTC,CASSSSGGGAFEQYF
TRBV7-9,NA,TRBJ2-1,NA,TGTGCCAGCAGTTACAGGGCGAGTAGGTATGAGCAGTTCTTC,CASSYRASRYEQFF
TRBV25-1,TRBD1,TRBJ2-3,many,TGTGCCAGCAGGACAGGGACAGATACGCAGTATTTT,CASRTGTDTQYF
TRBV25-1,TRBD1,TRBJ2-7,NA,TGTGCCAGTAGACAGGGGGGCTCCTACGAGCAGTACTTC,CASRQGGSYEQYF
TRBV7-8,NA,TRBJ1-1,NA,TGTGCCAGCAGCTTAGCGCCGAGGCAGGGGAACACTGAAGCTTTCTTT,CASSLAPRQGNTEAFF
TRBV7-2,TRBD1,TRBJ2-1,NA,TGTGCCAGCAGTCCTACCGGGACAGGTTATTACAATGAGCAGTTCTTC,CASSPTGTGYYNEQFF
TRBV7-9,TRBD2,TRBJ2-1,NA,TGTGCCAGCAGCTTAGAGGGACTAGCGTGGAATGAGCAGTTCTTC,CASSLEGLAWNEQFF
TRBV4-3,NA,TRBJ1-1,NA,TGCGCCAGCAGCCGCAAGATCGAGGGTACTGAAGCTTTCTTT,CASSRKIEGTEAFF
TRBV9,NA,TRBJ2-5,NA,TGTGCCAGCAGCGTAGCTCATTCAGGAGAGACCCAGTACTTC,CASSVAHSGETQYF
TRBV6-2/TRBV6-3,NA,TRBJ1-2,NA,TGTGCCAGCAGTGGGCGGACGGCCCCCGGCTATGGCTACACCTTC,CASSGRTAPGYGYTF
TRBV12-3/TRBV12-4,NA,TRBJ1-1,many,TGTGCCAGCAGTTTGAGGGGGATGAACACTGAAGCTTTCTTT,CASSLRGMNTEAFF
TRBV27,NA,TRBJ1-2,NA,TGTGCCAGCAGTTTTTTAGGGGACAACCCACTCTATGGCTACACCTTC,CASSFLGDNPLYGYTF
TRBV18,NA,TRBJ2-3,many,TGTGCCAGCTCACCTTCTTCCACAGATACGCAGTATTTT,CASSPSSTDTQYF
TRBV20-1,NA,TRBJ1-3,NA,TGCAGTGCTGGACTGAGCTCTGGAAACACCATATATTTT,CSAGLSSGNTIYF
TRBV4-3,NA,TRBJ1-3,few,TGCGCCAGCAGCCAAGATGGCCCGGGACAAACGGAAGACACCATATATTTT,CASSQDGPGQTEDTIYF
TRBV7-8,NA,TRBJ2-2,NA,TGTGCCAGCAGCTTGGGGGCGATTGGGACCGGGGAGCTGTTTTTT,CASSLGAIGTGELFF
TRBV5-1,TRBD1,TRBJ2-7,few,TGCGCCAGCAGCTTGAACAGGGGGCCCTCCTACGAGCAGTACTTC,CASSLNRGPSYEQYF
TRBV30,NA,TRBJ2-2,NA,TGTGCCTGGAGTGTACTAGGGTCCGGGGAGCTGTTTTTT,CAWSVLGSGELFF
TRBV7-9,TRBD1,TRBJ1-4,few,TGTGCCAGCAGCTCGACCGGGACAGTAACGTACCCGCCACCTGATGAAAAACTGTTTTTT,CASSSTGTVTYPPPDEKLFF
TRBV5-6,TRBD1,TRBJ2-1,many,TGTGCCAGCAGCCACAGGGGTAACTCCTACAATGAGCAGTTCTTC,CASSHRGNSYNEQFF
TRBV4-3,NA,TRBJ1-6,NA,TGCGCCAGCAGCCAAGCCAGGGGTAATTCACCCCTCCACTTT,CASSQARGNSPLHF
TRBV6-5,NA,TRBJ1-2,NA,TGTGCCAGCAGTTCCCAGAAACTCTATGGCTACACCTTC,CASSSQKLYGYTF
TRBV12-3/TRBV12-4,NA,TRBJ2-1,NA,TGTGCCAGCAGTCCACACCGGGACACTTACAATGAGCAGTTCTTC,CASSPHRDTYNEQFF
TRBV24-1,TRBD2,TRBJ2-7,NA,TGTGCCACCAGTGGGAGCGGGAGGCTCGCCGAGCAGTACTTC,CATSGSGRLAEQYF
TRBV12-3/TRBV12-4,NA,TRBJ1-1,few,TGTGCCAGCAGCCGATGGACAGAAGCTTTCTTT,CASSRWTEAFF
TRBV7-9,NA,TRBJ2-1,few,TGTGCCAGCAGCTTAGCCAGCCCAGAACGCAATGAGCAGTTCTTC,CASSLASPERNEQFF
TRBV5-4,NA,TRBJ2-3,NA,TGTGCCAGCAGCCTAAGCCATACGCAGTATTTT,CASSLSHTQYF
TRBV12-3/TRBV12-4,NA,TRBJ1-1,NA,TGTGCCAGCAGTTTAACAGGGCATAACACTGAAGCTTTCTTT,CASSLTGHNTEAFF
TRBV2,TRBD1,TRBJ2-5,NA,TGTGCCAGCAGTACAGGGGGCCGGACGGGGGAGACCCAGTACTTC,CASSTGGRTGETQYF
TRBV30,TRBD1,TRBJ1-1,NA,TGTGCCTGGAGCAACCAAGGGGGCTGGACTGAAGCTTTCTTT,CAWSNQGGWTEAFF
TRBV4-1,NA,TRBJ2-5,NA,TGCGCCAGCAGCCAAGATCAGAGACCCAGTCGAGAGACCCAGTACTTC,CASSQDQRPSRETQYF
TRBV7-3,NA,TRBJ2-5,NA,TGTGCCAGCAGCAGGGGGACGCAAGAGACCCAGTACTTC,CASSRGTQETQYF
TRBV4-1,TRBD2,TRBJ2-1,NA,TGCGCCAGCAGCCTGGAGGGGACTAGCGGGGGCCTCTCCTACAATGAGCAGTTCTTC,CASSLEGTSGGLSYNEQFF
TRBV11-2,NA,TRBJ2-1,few,TGTGCCAGCAGCTTGAGAGAGTCCAATGAGCAGTTCTTC,CASSLRESNEQFF
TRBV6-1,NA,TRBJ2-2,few,TGTGCCAGCACCCGACTTTGGAACACCGGGGAGCTGTTTTTT,CASTRLWNTGELFF
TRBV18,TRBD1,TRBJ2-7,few,TGTGCCAGCTCACCAAAGACAGGGATGTACGAGCAGTACTTC,CASSPKTGMYEQYF
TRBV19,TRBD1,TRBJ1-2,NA,TGTGCCAGTAGTGACCCCGGGACAGCCATCTATGGCTACACCTTC,CASSDPGTAIYGYTF
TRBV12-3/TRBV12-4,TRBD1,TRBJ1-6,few,TGTGCCAGCAGTCTGGGACAGTCGGCTTCACCCCTCCACTTT,CASSLGQSASPLHF
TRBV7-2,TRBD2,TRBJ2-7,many,TGTGCCAGCAAGGCCCCTAGCGGGATCGAGCAGTACTTC,CASKAPSGIEQYF
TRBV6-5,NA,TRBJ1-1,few,TGTGCCAGCAGTTACTCGAATTTTGGGGCTGAAGCTTTCTTT,CASSYSNFGAEAFF
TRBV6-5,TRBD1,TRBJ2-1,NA,TGTGCCAGCAGCCGGGGACAGGTCACCAACAATGAGCAGTTCTTC,CASSRGQVTNNEQFF
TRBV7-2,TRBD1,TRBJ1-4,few,TGTGCCAGCAGCATAGAGGGGACAGGGGGCTATGAAAAACTGTTTTTT,CASSIEGTGGYEKLFF
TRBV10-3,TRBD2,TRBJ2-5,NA,TGTGCCATCAGTGAAGGTAGCGGGAGGGTATACGAGACCCAGTACTTC,CAISEGSGRVYETQYF
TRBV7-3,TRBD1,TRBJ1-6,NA,TGTGCCAGCAGCCGTTTAGGAGGGGGCAGGTCACCCCTCCACTTT,CASSRLGGGRSPLHF
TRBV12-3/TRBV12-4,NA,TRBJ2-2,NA,TGTGCCAGCTCCGACAGCACCGGGGAGCTGTTTTTT,CASSDSTGELFF
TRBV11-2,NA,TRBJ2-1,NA,TGTGCCAGCAGTAACGGGGGTACTTCATGGGATGAGCAGTTCTTC,CASSNGGTSWDEQFF
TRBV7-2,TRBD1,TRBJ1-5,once,TGTGCCAGCAGCAAGAAAACCGGGACAGAGGGCGGCAATCAGCCCCAGCATTTT,CASSKKTGTEGGNQPQHF
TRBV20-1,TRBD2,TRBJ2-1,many,TGCAGTCCATCTAACAGCGGGAGGGACAATGAGCAGTTCTTC,CSPSNSGRDNEQFF
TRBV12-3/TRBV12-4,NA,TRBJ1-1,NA,TGTGCCAGCAGCTTTGACAGCTTAAACACTGAAGCTTTCTTT,CASSFDSLNTEAFF
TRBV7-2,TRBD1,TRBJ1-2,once,TGTGCCAGCAGCTCTCGTCGAGGGGGCGAATATGGCTACACCTTC,CASSSRRGGEYGYTF
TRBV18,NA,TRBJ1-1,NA,TGTGCCAGCTCACCAGGGGGCGGGGTGAACACTGAAGCTTTCTTT,CASSPGGGVNTEAFF